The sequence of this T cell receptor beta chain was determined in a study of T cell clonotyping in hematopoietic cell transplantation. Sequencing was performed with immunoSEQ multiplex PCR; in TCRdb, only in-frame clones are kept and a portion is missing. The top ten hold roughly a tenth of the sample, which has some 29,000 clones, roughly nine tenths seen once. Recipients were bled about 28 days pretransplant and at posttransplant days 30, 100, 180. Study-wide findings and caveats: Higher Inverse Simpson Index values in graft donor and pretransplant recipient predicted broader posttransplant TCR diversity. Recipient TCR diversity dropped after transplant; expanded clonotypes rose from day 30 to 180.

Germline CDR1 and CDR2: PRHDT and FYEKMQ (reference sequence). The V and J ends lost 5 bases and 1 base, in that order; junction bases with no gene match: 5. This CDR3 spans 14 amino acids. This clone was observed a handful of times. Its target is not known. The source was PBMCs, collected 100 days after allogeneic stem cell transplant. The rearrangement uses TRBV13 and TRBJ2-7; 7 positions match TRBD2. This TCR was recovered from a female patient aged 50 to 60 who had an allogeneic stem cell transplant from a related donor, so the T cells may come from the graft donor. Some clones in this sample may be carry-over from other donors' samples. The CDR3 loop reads CASSPGTISYEQYF. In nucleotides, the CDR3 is TGTGCCAGCAGCCCTGGGACTATTTCCTACGAGCAGTACTTC.